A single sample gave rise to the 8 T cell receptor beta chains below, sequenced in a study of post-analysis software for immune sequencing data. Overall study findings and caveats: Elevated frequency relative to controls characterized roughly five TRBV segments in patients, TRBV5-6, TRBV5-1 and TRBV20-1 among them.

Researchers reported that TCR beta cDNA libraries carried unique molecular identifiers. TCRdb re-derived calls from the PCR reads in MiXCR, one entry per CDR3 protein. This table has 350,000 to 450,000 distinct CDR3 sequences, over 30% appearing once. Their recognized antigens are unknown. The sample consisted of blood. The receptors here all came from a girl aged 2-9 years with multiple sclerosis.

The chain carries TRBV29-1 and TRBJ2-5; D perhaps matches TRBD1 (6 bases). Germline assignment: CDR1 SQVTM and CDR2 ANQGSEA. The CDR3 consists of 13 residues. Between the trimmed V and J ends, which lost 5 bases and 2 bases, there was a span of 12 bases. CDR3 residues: CSVPDRPQETQYF. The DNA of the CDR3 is TGCAGCGTTCCAGACAGGCCGCAAGAGACCCAGTACTTC.

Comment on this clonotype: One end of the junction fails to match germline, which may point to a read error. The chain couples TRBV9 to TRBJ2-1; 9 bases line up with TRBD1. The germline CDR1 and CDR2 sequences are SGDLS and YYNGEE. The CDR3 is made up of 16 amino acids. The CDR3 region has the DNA TGTGCCAGCAGCACAGTCGACAGGGGGACTTACAGTGAGCAGTTCTTC. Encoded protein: CASSTVDRGTYSEQFF.

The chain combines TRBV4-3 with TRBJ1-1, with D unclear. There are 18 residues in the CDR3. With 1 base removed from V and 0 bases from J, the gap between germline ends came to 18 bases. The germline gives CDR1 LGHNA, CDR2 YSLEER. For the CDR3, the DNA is TGCGCCAGCAGCCAAGGTCTCATAATGGAGGGAATGAACACTGAAGCTTTCTTT. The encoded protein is CASSQGLIMEGMNTEAFF.

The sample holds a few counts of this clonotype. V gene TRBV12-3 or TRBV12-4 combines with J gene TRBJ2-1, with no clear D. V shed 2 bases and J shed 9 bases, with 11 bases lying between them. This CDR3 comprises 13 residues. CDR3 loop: CASSLRQVGEQFF. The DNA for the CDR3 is TGTGCCAGCAGTTTACGGCAGGTCGGTGAGCAGTTCTTC.

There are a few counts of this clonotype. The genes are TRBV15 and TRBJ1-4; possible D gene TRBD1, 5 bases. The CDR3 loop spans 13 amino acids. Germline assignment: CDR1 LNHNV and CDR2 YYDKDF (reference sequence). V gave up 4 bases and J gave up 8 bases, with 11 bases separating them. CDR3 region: CATSTGEREKLFF. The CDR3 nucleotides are TGTGCCACCAGCACGGGGGAAAGGGAAAAACTGTTTTTT.

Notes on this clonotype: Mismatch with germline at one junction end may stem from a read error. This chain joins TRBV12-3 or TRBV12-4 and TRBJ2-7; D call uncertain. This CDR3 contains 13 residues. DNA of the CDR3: TGTGCCAGCAGTTGGACGGCTACCTACGGGCAGTACTTC. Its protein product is CASSWTATYGQYF.

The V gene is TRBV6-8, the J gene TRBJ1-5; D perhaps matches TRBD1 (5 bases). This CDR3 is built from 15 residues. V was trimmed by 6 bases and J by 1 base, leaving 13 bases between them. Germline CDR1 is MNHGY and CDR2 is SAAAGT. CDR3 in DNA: TGTGCCAGCAGCCACAGGTTTTTCAGCAATCAGCCCCAGCATTTT. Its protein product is CASSHRFFSNQPQHF.

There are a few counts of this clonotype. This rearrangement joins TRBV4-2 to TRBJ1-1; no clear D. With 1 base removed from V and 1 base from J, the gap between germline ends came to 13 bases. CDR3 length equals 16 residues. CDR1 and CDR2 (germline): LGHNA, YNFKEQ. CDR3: CASSQGYSLKNTEAFF. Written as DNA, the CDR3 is TGTGCCAGCAGCCAAGGCTACAGTCTGAAGAACACTGAAGCTTTCTTT.